Included here is one TCR beta chain sequence, with context. In the original processing: Reference gene primer amplification in the assay estimated nucleated cell counts. The method was immunoSEQ multiplex PCR; TCRdb's version includes in-frame clones alone and lacks a portion of them. That table gives V, J and clone size, and the DNA gave D and trimming. Of nearly 80,000 clones in the sample, about four fifths were seen once. This sample was included in a study of blood T cell repertoires in COVID-19. About the study: Donors in the United States, Italy and Spain gave samples during acute or convalescent COVID-19. In each case, the material was cDNA or gDNA derived from T cells, B-cell-depleted T cells, or PBMCs.

Trimming cost V 4 bases and J 0 bases, with 10 bases left between them. The germline V gene has CDR1 LNHDA and CDR2 SQIVND (reference sequence). CDR3 size: 14 residues. This clonotype was obtained from a woman in her sixties or seventies with acute or convalescent COVID-19. The J gene is TRBJ2-7, the V gene TRBV19; D is ambiguous. The sample comprised peripheral blood. The CDR3 region is CASSSQVNSYEQYF. The CDR3 coding sequence is TGTGCCAGTAGTAGTCAGGTTAACTCCTACGAGCAGTACTTC. Full variable domain (rest looked up from reference TRBV19 and TRBJ2-7): DGGITQSPKYLFRKEGQNVTLSCEQNLNHDAMYWYRQDPGQGLRLIYYSQIVNDFQKGDIAEGYSVSREKKESFPLTVTSAQKNPTAFYLCASSSQVNSYEQYFGPGTRLTVT.